This T cell receptor beta chain came from a study of OX40 agonist ivuxolimab in advanced cancers. Trimming cost V 5 bases and J 7 bases, with 11 bases left between them. The germline V gene has CDR1 MDHEN and CDR2 SYDVKM. The CDR3 has 13 residues. Concerning this clone: What it binds is not known.

General study findings and limits: Clonal expansion among partial responders at 0.1-3.0 mg/kg ranked near the lowest.

Sequencing used immunoSEQ multiplex PCR; TCRdb keeps in-frame clones, though not all of them. The sample shows more than 70,000 clones, 80% to 90% of them seen only once. The rearrangement uses TRBV28 and TRBJ1-4; D uncertain. Sequenced material: CD4+ or CD8+ T cells sorted from blood, taken in a trial of the OX40 agonist ivuxolimab. The receptor was isolated from an adult with an advanced solid tumor such as melanoma, head and neck, liver or kidney cancer. DNA of the CDR3: TGTGCCAGCAGTAGGATCCGGGGTGAAAAACTGTTTTTT. Translating it yields CASSRIRGEKLFF.